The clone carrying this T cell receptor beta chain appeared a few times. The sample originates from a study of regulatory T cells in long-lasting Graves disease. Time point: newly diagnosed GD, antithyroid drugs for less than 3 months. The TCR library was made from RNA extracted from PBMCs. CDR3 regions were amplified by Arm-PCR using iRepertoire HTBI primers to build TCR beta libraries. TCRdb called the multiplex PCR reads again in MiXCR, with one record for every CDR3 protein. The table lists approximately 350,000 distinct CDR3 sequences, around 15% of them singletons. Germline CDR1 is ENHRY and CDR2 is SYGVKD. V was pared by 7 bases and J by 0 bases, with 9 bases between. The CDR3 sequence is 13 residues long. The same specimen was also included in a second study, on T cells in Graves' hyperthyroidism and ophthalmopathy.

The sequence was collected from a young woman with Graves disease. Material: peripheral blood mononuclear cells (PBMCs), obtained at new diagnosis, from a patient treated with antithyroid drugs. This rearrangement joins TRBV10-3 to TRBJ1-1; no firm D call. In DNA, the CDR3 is TGTGCCATCAATAGCGGATTGAACACTGAAGCTTTCTTT. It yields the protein CAINSGLNTEAFF.